This entry lists 10 T cell receptor beta chains sequenced from one sample in a study of cytomegalovirus exposure and HLA in healthy donors. This table comes from immunoSEQ multiplex PCR, and its TCRdb copy is limited to in-frame clones, with some not included. The profile shows under 350,000 clones, around 86% of them singletons. Sequences were obtained from PBMCs. The receptor source for this set is a woman under 30 in good health and CMV-seronegative.

The genes are TRBV6-1 and TRBJ2-7; TRBD2 agrees at 7 bases. The CDR3 sequence is 15 residues long. The junction had 14 bases not matched to a gene; V was cut back by 7 bases and J by 5 bases. CDR1 MNHNS and CDR2 SASEGT come from the germline V gene. This chain's CDR3 is CASILTGGYLDEQYF. The CDR3 DNA follows: TGTGCCAGCATTCTAACGGGAGGTTATCTAGACGAGCAGTACTTC.

The chain recombines TRBV7-9 with TRBJ2-4; maybe TRBD2 (6 bases). Trimming pared 8 bases from V and 9 bases from J, leaving 23 bases between. Germline loops: CDR1 SEHNR, CDR2 FQNEAQ (reference sequence). The CDR3 loop spans 15 amino acids. As DNA, the CDR3 is TGTGCCAGCGACTACACGGGAGTTTCGGCGGGCATTCAGTACTTC. This sequence encodes CASDYTGVSAGIQYF.

The chain joins TRBV5-1 to TRBJ1-3, with D possibly matching TRBD1 (5 bases). The V end was cut by 1 base, the J end by 0 bases, with 17 bases between. CDR3 length equals 18 residues. Germline CDR1 and CDR2: SGHRS and YFSETQ. CDR3 DNA sequence: TGCGCCAGCAGCTTGAATTCCCTGGGGGGAATCTCTGGAAACACCATATATTTT. Translated: CASSLNSLGGISGNTIYF.

The chain carries TRBV29-1 and TRBJ1-1; TRBD1 might be the D (5 bases). This CDR3 region has 12 residues. Germline CDR1 and CDR2: SQVTM and ANQGSEA. V lost 6 bases and J 8 bases, leaving 16 bases between the germline ends. CDR3 sequence: CSVGGRGEEAFF. CDR3 sequence (DNA): TGCAGCGTCGGGGGTCGGGGGGAGGAAGCTTTCTTT.

This chain connects TRBV28 to TRBJ2-7; TRBD1 matches 9 bases. CDR3 length: 14 residues. V lost 7 bases and J lost 3; bases outside the gene matches: 7. Germline CDR1 MDHEN, CDR2 SYDVKM. In nucleotides, the CDR3 is TGTGCCAGCACCTCGGACAGGGGAGGCTACGAGCAGTACTTC. As protein: CASTSDRGGYEQYF.

The chain is built from TRBV10-3 and TRBJ2-3, with 8 bases matching TRBD2. V trimming: 10 bases; J trimming: 1 base; junction bases outside the gene matches: 7. This CDR3 spans 14 amino acids. Germline V gene lookup returns CDR1 ENHRY and CDR2 SYGVKD. Here the CDR3 DNA reads TGTGCCACGCAGCGGGAGTCGGGCACAGATACGCAGTATTTT. It translates to CATQRESGTDTQYF.

This chain connects TRBV7-2 to TRBJ2-7; 10 positions agree with TRBD2. Trimming at V came to 7 bases and at J to 2 bases, leaving 8 bases not matched to a gene. Germline V CDR1 and CDR2: SGHTA, FQGNSA. This CDR3 comprises 15 residues. The CDR3 DNA follows: TGTGCCAGCACCCCGGGACTAGCGACGACCTACGAGCAGTACTTC. As protein: CASTPGLATTYEQYF.

V usage is TRBV11-2 and J usage is TRBJ2-1; 7 bases agree with TRBD2. Trimming removed 2 bases from V and 4 bases from J; junction bases left unmatched: 11. Germline V gene sequence: CDR1 SGHAT, CDR2 FQNNGV. The CDR3 extends over 17 amino acids. CDR3 in amino acids: CASSLIPGLSGYNEQFF. CDR3 DNA sequence: TGTGCCAGCAGCTTAATTCCAGGTCTTAGCGGGTACAATGAGCAGTTCTTC.

V usage is TRBV28 and J usage is TRBJ2-7; D is perhaps TRBD1 (6 bases). Germline CDR1 is MDHEN and CDR2 is SYDVKM. Trimming removed 5 bases from V and 6 bases from J, with 23 bases in between. The CDR3 is 16 residues long. This CDR3 is CASSPIKDSAWGEQYF. DNA of the CDR3: TGTGCCAGCAGTCCAATCAAGGACAGCGCCTGGGGCGAGCAGTACTTC.

CDR3 nucleotide sequence: TGTGCCAGCAGAAAACCCGGGACTTCTCGGACAGATACGCAGTATTTT. Amino acid sequence: CASRKPGTSRTDTQYF. The chain couples TRBV11-2 to TRBJ2-3, with a weak D call TRBD2 (6 bases). The CDR3 loop spans 16 amino acids. Trimming took off 6 bases at V and 3 bases at J, with 19 bases between the two ends. Germline V gene sequence: CDR1 SGHAT, CDR2 FQNNGV.